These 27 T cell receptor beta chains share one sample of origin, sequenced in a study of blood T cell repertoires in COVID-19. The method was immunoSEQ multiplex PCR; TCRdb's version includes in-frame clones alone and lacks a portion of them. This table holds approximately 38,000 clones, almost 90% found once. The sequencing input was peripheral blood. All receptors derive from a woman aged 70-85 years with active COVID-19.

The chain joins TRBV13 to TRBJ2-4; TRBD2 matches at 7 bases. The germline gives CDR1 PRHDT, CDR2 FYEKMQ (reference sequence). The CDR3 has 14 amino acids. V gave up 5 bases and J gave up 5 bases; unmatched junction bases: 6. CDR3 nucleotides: TGTGCCAGCAGCCAAGTCCTAGCGGAAAACATTCAGTACTTC. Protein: CASSQVLAENIQYF.

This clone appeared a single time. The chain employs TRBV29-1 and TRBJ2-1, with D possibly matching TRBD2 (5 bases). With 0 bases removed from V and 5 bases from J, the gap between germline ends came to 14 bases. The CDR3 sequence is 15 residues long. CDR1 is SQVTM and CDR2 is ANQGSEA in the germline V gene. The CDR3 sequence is CSVEDYASPDNEQFF. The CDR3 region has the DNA TGCAGCGTTGAAGATTACGCTAGCCCCGACAATGAGCAGTTCTTC.

CDR3 sequence reads: CASRAQGSYEQYF. DNA of the CDR3: TGTGCCAGCAGGGCTCAGGGTTCCTACGAGCAGTACTTC. The chain recombines TRBV7-6 with TRBJ2-7, with D perhaps TRBD1 (5 bases). The CDR3 has 13 amino acids. Germline CDR1 reads SGHVS; CDR2 reads FNYEAQ. V was trimmed by 6 bases and J by 1 base, leaving 10 bases between them.

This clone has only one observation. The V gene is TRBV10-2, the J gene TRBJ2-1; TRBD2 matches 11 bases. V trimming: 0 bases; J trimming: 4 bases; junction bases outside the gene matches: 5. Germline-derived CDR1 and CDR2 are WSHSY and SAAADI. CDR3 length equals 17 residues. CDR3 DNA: TGCGCCAGCAGTGAGTCCCAACTAGCGGGGGTTTACAATGAGCAGTTCTTC. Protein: CASSESQLAGVYNEQFF.

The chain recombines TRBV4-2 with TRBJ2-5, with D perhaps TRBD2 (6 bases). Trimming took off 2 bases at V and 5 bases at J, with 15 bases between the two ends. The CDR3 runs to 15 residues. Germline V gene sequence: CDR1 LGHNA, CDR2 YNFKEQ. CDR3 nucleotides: TGTGCCAGCAGCCAACGGGAGACCTTCGGGGAGACCCAGTACTTC. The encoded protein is CASSQRETFGETQYF.

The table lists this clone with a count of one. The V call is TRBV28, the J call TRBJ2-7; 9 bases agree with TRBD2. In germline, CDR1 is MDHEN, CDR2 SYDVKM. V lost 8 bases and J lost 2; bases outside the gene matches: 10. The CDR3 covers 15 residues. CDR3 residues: CASANRAGGTYEQYF. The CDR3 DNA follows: TGTGCCAGCGCAAATAGGGCGGGGGGGACCTACGAGCAGTACTTC. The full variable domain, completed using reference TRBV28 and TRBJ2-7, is DVKVTQSSRYLVKRTGEKVFLECVQDMDHENMFWYRQDPGLGLRLIYFSYDVKMKEKGDIPEGYSVSREKKERFSLILESASTNQTSMYLCASANRAGGTYEQYFGPGTRLTVT.

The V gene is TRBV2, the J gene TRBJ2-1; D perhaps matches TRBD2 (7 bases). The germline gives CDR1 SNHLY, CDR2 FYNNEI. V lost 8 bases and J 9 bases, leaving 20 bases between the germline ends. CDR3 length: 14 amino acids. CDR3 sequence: CASGKREGEREQFF. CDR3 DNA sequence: TGTGCCAGCGGGAAGAGGGAGGGGGAGCGTGAGCAGTTCTTC.

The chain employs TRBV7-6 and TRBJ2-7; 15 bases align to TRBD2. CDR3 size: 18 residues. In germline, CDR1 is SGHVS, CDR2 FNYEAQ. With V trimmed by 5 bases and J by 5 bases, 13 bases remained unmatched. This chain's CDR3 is CASSHTPGLAGGLNEQYF. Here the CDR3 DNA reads TGTGCCAGCAGCCACACCCCGGGACTAGCGGGGGGCTTGAACGAGCAGTACTTC.

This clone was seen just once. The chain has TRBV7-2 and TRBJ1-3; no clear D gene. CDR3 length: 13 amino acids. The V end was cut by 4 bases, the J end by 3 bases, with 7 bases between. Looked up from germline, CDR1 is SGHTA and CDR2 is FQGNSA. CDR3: CASSSGSGNTIYF. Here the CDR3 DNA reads TGTGCCAGCAGCTCGGGGAGTGGAAACACCATATATTTT.

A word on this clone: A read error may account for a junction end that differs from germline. CDR3 sequence reads: CASSLTGVGSPLHF. CDR3 in DNA: TGTGCCAGTAGCTTAACGGGGGTGGGTTCACCCCTCCACTTT. The chain carries TRBV7-9 and TRBJ1-6; TRBD1 might be the D (5 bases). The CDR3 is 14 residues long. CDR1 is SEHNR and CDR2 is FQNEAQ in the germline V gene (reference sequence).

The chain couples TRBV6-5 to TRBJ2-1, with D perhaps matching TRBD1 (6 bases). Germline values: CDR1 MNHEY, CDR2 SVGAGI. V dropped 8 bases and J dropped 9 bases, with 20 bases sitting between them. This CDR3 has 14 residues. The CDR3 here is CASQQGQLKGEQFF. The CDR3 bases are TGTGCCAGCCAACAGGGACAACTCAAGGGTGAGCAGTTCTTC.

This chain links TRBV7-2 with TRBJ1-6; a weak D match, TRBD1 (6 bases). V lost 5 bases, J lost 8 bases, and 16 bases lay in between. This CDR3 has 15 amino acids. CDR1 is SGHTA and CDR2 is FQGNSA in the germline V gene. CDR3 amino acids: CASSQGQGIYSPLHF. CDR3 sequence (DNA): TGTGCCAGCAGCCAAGGCCAGGGGATATATTCACCCCTCCACTTT.

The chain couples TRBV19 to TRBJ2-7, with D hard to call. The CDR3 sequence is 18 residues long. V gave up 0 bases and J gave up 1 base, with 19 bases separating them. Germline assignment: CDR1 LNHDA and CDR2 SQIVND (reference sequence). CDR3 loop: CASSIDLSLGETSYEQYF. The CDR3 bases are TGTGCCAGTAGTATAGATTTGTCCCTCGGAGAAACTTCCTACGAGCAGTACTTC.

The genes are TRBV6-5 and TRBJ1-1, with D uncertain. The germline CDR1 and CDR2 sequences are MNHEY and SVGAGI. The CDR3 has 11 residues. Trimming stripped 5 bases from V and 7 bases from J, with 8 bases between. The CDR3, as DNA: TGTGCCAGCAGTCAGGAAAATGAAGCTTTCTTT. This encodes CASSQENEAFF.

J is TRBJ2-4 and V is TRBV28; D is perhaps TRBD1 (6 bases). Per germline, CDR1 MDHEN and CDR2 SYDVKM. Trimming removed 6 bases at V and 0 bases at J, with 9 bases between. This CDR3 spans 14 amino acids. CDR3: CASSRTEAKNIQYF. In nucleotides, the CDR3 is TGTGCCAGCAGCCGGACAGAAGCCAAAAACATTCAGTACTTC.

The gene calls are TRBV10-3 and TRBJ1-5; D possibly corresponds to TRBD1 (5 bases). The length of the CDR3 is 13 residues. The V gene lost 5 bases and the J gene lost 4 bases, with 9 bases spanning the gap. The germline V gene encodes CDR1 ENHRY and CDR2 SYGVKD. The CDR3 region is CAISLGGNQPQHF. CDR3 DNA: TGTGCCATCAGTTTGGGGGGGAATCAGCCCCAGCATTTT.

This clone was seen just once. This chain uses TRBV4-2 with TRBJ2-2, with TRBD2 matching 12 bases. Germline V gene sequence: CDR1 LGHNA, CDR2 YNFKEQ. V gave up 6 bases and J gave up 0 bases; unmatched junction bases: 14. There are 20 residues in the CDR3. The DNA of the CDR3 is TGTGCCAGCAGTCCCTTAGGACTAGCGGGGAGCAACCCGAACACCGGGGAGCTGTTTTTT. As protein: CASSPLGLAGSNPNTGELFF.

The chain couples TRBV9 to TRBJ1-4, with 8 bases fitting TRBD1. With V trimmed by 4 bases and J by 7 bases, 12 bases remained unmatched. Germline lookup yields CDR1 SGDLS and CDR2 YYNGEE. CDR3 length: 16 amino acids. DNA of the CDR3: TGTGCCAGCAGCCCCACCGCAGGGGGCGGCGGTGAAAAACTGTTTTTT. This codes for CASSPTAGGGGEKLFF. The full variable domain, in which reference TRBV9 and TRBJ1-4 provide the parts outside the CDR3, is DSGVTQTPKHLITATGQRVTLRCSPRSGDLSVYWYQQSLDQGLQFLIQYYNGEERAKGNILERFSAQQFPDLHSELNLSSLELGDSALYFCASSPTAGGGGEKLFFGSGTQLSVL.

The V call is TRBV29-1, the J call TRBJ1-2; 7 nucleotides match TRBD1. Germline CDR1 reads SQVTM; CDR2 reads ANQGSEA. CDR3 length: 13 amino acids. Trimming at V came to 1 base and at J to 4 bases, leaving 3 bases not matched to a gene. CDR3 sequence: CSVEAEGAYGYTF. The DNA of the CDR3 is TGCAGCGTTGAAGCTGAGGGGGCCTATGGCTACACCTTC.

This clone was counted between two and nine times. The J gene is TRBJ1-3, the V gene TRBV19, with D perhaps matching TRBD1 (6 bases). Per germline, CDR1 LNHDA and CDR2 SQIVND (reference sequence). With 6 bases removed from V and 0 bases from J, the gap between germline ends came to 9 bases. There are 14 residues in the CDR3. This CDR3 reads CASRIQGSGNTIYF. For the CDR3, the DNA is TGTGCCAGTAGGATACAGGGCTCTGGAAACACCATATATTTT.

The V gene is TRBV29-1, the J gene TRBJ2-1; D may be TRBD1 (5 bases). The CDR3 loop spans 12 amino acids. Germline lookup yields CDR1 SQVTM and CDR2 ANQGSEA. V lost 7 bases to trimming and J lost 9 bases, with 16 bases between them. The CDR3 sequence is CSGHNPGIEQFF. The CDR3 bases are TGCAGCGGCCACAATCCAGGGATTGAGCAGTTCTTC.

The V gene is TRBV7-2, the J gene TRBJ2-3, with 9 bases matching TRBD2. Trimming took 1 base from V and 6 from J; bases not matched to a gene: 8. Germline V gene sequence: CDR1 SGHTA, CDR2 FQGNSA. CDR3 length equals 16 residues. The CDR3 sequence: CASSLEFAGGRDTQYF. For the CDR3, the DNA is TGTGCCAGCAGCTTAGAGTTTGCGGGGGGGAGGGATACGCAGTATTTT.

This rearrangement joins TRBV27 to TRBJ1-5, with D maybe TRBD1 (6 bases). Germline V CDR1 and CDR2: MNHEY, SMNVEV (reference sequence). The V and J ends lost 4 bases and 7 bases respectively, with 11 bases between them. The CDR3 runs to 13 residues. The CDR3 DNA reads TGTGCCAGCAGTTGGGACAAGGAGCAGCCCCAGCATTTT. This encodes CASSWDKEQPQHF.

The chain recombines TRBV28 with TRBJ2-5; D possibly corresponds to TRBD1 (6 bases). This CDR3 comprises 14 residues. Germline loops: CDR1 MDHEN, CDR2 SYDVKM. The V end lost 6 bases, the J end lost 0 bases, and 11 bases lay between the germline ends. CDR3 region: CASRDSYNQETQYF. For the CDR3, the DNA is TGTGCCAGCAGGGACAGCTATAACCAAGAGACCCAGTACTTC.

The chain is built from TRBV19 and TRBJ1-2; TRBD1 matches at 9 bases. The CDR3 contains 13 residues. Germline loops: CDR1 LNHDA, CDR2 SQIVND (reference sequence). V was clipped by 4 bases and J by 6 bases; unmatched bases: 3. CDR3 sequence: CASSNRGRDGYTF. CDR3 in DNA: TGTGCCAGTAGTAACAGGGGGCGGGATGGCTACACCTTC. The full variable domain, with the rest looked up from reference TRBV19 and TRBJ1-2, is DGGITQSPKYLFRKEGQNVTLSCEQNLNHDAMYWYRQDPGQGLRLIYYSQIVNDFQKGDIAEGYSVSREKKESFPLTVTSAQKNPTAFYLCASSNRGRDGYTFGSGTRLTVV.

CDR3: CASSLEQGNTEAFF. The CDR3 region has the DNA TGCGCCAGCAGCTTGGAGCAGGGGAACACTGAAGCTTTCTTT. The genes are TRBV5-1 and TRBJ1-1; D might be TRBD1 (5 bases). Germline values: CDR1 SGHRS, CDR2 YFSETQ. This CDR3 has 14 residues. V lost 0 bases and J 1 base, leaving 7 bases between the germline ends.

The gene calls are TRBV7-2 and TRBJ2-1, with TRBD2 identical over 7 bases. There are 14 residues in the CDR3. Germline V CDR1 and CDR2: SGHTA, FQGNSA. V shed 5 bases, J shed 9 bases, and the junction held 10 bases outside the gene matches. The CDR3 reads CASSQRGRASEQFF. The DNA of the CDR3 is TGTGCCAGCAGCCAGCGGGGAAGAGCGAGTGAGCAGTTCTTC. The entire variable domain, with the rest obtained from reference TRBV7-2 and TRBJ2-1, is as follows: GAGVSQSPSNKVTEKGKDVELRCDPISGHTALYWYRQSLGQGLEFLIYFQGNSAPDKSGLPSDRFSAERTGGSVSTLTIQRTQQEDSAVYLCASSQRGRASEQFFGPGTRLTVL.